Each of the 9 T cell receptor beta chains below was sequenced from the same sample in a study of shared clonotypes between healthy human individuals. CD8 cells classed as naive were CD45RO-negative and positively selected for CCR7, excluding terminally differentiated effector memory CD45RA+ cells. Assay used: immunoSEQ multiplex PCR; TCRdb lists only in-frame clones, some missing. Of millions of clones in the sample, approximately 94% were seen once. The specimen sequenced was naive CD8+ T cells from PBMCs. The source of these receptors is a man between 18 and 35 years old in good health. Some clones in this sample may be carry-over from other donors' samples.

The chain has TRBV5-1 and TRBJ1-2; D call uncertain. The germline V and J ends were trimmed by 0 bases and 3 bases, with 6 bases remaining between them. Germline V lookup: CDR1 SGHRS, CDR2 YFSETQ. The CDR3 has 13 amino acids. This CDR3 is CASSLERDYGYTF. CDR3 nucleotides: TGCGCCAGCAGCTTGGAACGGGACTATGGCTACACCTTC.

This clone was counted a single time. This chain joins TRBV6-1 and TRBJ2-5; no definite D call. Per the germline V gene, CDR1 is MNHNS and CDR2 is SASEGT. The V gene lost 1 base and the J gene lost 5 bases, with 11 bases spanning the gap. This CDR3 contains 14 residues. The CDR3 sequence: CASSEGQQGETQYF. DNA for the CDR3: TGTGCCAGCAGTGAAGGGCAACAAGGGGAGACCCAGTACTTC.

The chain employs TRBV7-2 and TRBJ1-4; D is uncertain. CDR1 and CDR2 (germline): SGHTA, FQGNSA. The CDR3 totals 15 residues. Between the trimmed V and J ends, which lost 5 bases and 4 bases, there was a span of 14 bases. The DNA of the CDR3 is TGTGCCAGCAGCCCAGGACGGCCTTTTAATGAAAAACTGTTTTTT. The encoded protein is CASSPGRPFNEKLFF. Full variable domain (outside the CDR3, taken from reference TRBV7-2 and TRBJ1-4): GAGVSQSPSNKVTEKGKDVELRCDPISGHTALYWYRQSLGQGLEFLIYFQGNSAPDKSGLPSDRFSAERTGGSVSTLTIQRTQQEDSAVYLCASSPGRPFNEKLFFGSGTQLSVL.

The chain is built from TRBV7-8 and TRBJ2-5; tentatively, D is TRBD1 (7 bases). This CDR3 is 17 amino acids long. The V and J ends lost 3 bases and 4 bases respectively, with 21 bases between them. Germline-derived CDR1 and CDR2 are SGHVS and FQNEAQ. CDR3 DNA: TGTGCCAGCAGCTTTACCCGAACAGGGGAGGAAGGAGAGACCCAGTACTTC. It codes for CASSFTRTGEEGETQYF.

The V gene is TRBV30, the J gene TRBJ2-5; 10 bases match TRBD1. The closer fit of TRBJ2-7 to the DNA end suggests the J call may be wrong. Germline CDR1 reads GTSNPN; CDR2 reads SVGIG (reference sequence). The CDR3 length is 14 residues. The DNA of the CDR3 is TGTGCCTGGAGTGGGGACAGGGGCGACCACGAGCAGTACTTC. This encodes CAWSGDRGDHEQYF.

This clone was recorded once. The CDR3, as DNA: TGTGCCAGTAGCGGTATGTCTTACGAGCAGTACTTC. This translates into CASSGMSYEQYF. J is TRBJ2-7 and V is TRBV19, with unresolved D. The CDR3 is 12 residues long. The germline CDR1 and CDR2 sequences are LNHDA and SQIVND (reference sequence). The germline V and J ends were trimmed by 6 bases and 4 bases, with 10 bases remaining between them.

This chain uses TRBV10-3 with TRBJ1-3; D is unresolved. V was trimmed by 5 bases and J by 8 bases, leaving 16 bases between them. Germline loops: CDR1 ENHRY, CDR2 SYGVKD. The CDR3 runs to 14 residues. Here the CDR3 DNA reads TGTGCCATCAGTCCACCCTTGGGCGGGGACACCATATATTTT. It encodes CAISPPLGGDTIYF.

The CDR3 DNA follows: TGTGCCATCAGTGAGTCTCAGGGATCCTACAATGAGCAGTTCTTC. Translating it yields CAISESQGSYNEQFF. The rearrangement links TRBV10-3 to TRBJ2-1; possibly TRBD1 for D (5 bases). Trimming removed 0 bases from V and 1 base from J, with 7 bases in between. Germline assignment: CDR1 ENHRY and CDR2 SYGVKD. The CDR3 is 15 residues long.

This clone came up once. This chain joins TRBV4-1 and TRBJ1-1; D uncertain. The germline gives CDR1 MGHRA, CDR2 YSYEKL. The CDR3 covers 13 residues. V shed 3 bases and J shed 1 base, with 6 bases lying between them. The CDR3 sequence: CASSQRQNTEAFF. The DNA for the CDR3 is TGCGCCAGCAGCCAGAGACAGAACACTGAAGCTTTCTTT.